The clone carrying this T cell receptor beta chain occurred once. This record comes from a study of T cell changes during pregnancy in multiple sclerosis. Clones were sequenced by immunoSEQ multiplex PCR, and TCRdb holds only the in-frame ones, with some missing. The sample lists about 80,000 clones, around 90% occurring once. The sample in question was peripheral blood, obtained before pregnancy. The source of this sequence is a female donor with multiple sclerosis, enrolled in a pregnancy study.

Written as DNA, the CDR3 is TGTGCCAGCAGTTTCGGACAGCCTTATGGCTACACCTTC. This sequence encodes CASSFGQPYGYTF. The rearrangement uses TRBV6-5 and TRBJ1-2, with D perhaps TRBD1 (6 bases). The CDR3 is 13 residues long. Germline values: CDR1 MNHEY, CDR2 SVGAGI. The V end was cut by 4 bases, the J end by 5 bases, with 11 bases between.